The clone carrying this T cell receptor (beta chain) has a handful of counts. The antigen is not known. From germline, CDR1 is LNHNV and CDR2 YYDKDF (reference sequence). The CDR3 sequence is 15 residues long. V lost 3 bases to trimming and J lost 5 bases; unmatched junction nucleotides: 8. The data were taken from a study of blood T cells in healthy people across ages. A sample-barcoded 5' primer and a J-beta primer mix were used in a second PCR of roughly 6 to 12 cycles. There were at least 3 million CDR3-containing paired-end reads obtained from each sample. TCRdb recomputed calls from the 5' RACE reads with MiXCR, one row per CDR3 protein. The table includes roughly 1.7 million distinct CDR3 sequences, roughly a third detected once. Each donor had roughly 10 milliliters of peripheral blood drawn. Study results and caveats: There were more naive CD4+ cells and higher diversity in long-lived donors than in aged donors. A strong correlation was found between TCR beta diversity and the percentage of naive T cells.

Sequenced material: blood. The clonotype comes from a woman aged 25 to 39 in good health. The chain carries TRBV15 and TRBJ1-1, with 8 positions matching TRBD1. The CDR3 protein is CATSRDRVGGTEAFF. The CDR3 DNA reads as TGTGCCACCAGCAGGGACAGGGTTGGTGGAACTGAAGCTTTCTTT.